Many counts were recorded for the clone carrying this T cell receptor beta chain. Germline V gives CDR1 DFQATT, CDR2 SNEGSKA (reference sequence). V lost 1 base, J lost 5 bases, and 9 bases stayed unmatched. This CDR3 has 16 residues. The data derive from a study of early T cells in non-severe SARS-CoV-2 infection. TCRdb ran MiXCR on the 5' RACE reads and lists one entry per CDR3 protein. Among tens of thousands of distinct CDR3 sequences listed, around 12% were seen once. Material: whole blood. This sequence joins TRBV20-1 and TRBJ2-7; TRBD2 matches at 12 bases. The sequence came from an adult who was a healthcare worker with PCR-confirmed SARS-CoV-2 infection or an uninfected control (not recorded which). The CDR3 DNA follows: TGCAGTGCTAGAGGTTTAAGACTAGCGGGAGTCAACGAGCAGTACTTC. It yields the protein CSARGLRLAGVNEQYF.